This T cell receptor beta chain derives from a study of blood T cell repertoires in COVID-19. As handled by the study authors: Scientists estimated how many nucleated cells there were by amplifying reference gene primers. The method was immunoSEQ multiplex PCR; TCRdb's version includes in-frame clones alone and lacks a portion of them. D and trimming were read from the DNA, whereas the V and J calls and clone size are those reported in that table. The sample lists a few hundred thousand clones, roughly four fifths occurring once. Unmatched junction bases numbered 2, after V lost 1 base and J lost 6 bases. This CDR3 comprises 14 residues. From germline, CDR1 is SGHDT and CDR2 YYEEEE. Participants were aged about 18 to 90 years, lived in about 26 US areas, and enrolled virtually.

Source material: PBMCs or T cells enriched from blood (not recorded which). The sequence derives from a woman in her forties or fifties who had recovered from COVID-19. The chain links TRBV5-6 to TRBJ2-2, with 8 bases that match TRBD2. The CDR3 region has the DNA TGTGCCAGCAGCTTGATCGGGGGGGCCGGGGAGCTGTTTTTT. Encoded protein: CASSLIGGAGELFF.